Sequencing of this T cell receptor (beta chain) was carried out in a study of T cell responses to AZD1222 COVID-19 vaccine. Across the whole study: Recipients boosted at about 4 weeks or about 12 weeks are pooled.

The repertoire was sequenced with immunoSEQ multiplex PCR; TCRdb's copy has only in-frame clones and lacks some. Here the sample spans around 100,000 clones, roughly 80% being singletons. Study conclusions and caveats: At study baseline, merely about 6 AZD1222 recipients were seropositive. After the peak T cell response, and only then, were repertoires sampled. Unmutated regions of variants are reportedly targeted by nearly half of spike-specific TCRs.

Deletions cut 5 bases from V and 0 bases from J, with 17 bases between. Per germline, CDR1 MNHNY and CDR2 SVGAGI (reference sequence). CDR3 length equals 18 residues. This clone came up once. Its antigen is as yet unknown. The TCR originated in an adult in good health. This chain uses TRBV6-6 with TRBJ1-6; D remains unclear. The specimen was peripheral blood, collected on day 0 of AZD1222 vaccination. CDR3 residues: CASSPQVQVSSYNSPLHF. DNA of the CDR3: TGTGCCAGCAGTCCCCAGGTCCAAGTCAGCTCCTATAATTCACCCCTCCACTTT.